These T cell receptor beta chains were read from a single sample in a study of blood T cell repertoires in COVID-19. Profiled with immunoSEQ multiplex PCR; TCRdb holds only in-frame clones, not every one. The sample contains 70,000 or so clones, more than 75% of which appear only once. Input material: peripheral blood. These receptors came from a man aged 45 to 65 with active COVID-19. Each CDR3 is given with its conserved first and last residue. Fields, in order: V gene, J gene, clone size, D gene, CDR3 DNA, CDR3 protein. The D gene is left open where the match is weak. The listing skips clone size in some rows; elsewhere it reads once, few, many or a size class.

>TRBV20-1|TRBJ2-7|-|TRBD2
TGCAGTGCGAGTAAAGCGGGAGTTCGGTACGAGCAGTACTTC
CSASKAGVRYEQYF
>TRBV5-4|TRBJ2-7|once|-
TGTGCCAGCAGCTTGTTGACAGATTTTCGCTACGAGCAGTACTTC
CASSLLTDFRYEQYF
>TRBV5-1|TRBJ2-7|-|-
TGCGCCAGCAGCTTGGCCGGCAGGCGGGCCGAGCAGTACTTC
CASSLAGRRAEQYF
>TRBV9|TRBJ2-5|-|-
TGTGCCAGCAGCGTTAAGGAGAGTCACTCGGGGGAGACCCAGTACTTC
CASSVKESHSGETQYF
>TRBV15|TRBJ2-7|-|-
TGTGCCACCAGCAGAGACTGGACAGAAGATTACTCCTACGAGCAGTACTTC
CATSRDWTEDYSYEQYF
>TRBV11-3|TRBJ1-2|-|TRBD1
TGTGCCAGCAGCTTACGGGACAGGGCGGGTGGCTACACCTTC
CASSLRDRAGGYTF
>TRBV19|TRBJ2-1|-|TRBD2
TGTGCCAGTAGTATAGGACTAGCGGGAGGGCCGTACAATGAGCAGTTCTTC
CASSIGLAGGPYNEQFF
>TRBV7-2|TRBJ2-7|-|-
TGTGCCAGCAGCTTAGAACTGGGTGAGTGGGCCGAGCAGTACTTC
CASSLELGEWAEQYF
>TRBV7-9|TRBJ2-3|-|-
TGTGCCAGCAGCTCTAACAGACCCCCCCGGGGGACAGATACGCAGTATTTT
CASSSNRPPRGTDTQYF
>TRBV6-6|TRBJ1-6|-|-
TGTGCCAGCCACACCCTAGAGAGCTCCTATAATTCACCCCTCCACTTT
CASHTLESSYNSPLHF
>TRBV9|TRBJ2-2|-|TRBD1
TGTGCCAGCAGCCCTTGGGACAGGTTATCGAACACCGGGGAGCTGTTTTTT
CASSPWDRLSNTGELFF
>TRBV7-3|TRBJ2-2|-|TRBD2
TGTGCCAGCAGCCCGGGGGGTGGCACCGGGGAGCTGTTTTTT
CASSPGGGTGELFF
>TRBV3-1/TRBV3-2|TRBJ2-2|-|-
TGTGCCAGCAGCCACCCACAGTCCTCTAACACCGGGGAGCTGTTTTTT
CASSHPQSSNTGELFF
>TRBV19|TRBJ2-5|-|TRBD2
TGTGCCAGTAGTAAGACCCCCCTAGCGGGAGGCGAGACCCAGTACTTC
CASSKTPLAGGETQYF
>TRBV6-1|TRBJ1-4|-|-
TGTGCCAGCAGTGAAGCAGGTCTCGACAGGCGCGCTAATGAAAAACTGTTTTTT
CASSEAGLDRRANEKLFF
>TRBV28|TRBJ1-1|-|-
TGTGCCAGCAGTTTACGGGGGACTGAAGCTTTCTTT
CASSLRGTEAFF
>TRBV25-1|TRBJ2-5|-|-
TGTGCCAGCAGTGAAAGGGGTCACCAAGAGACCCAGTACTTC
CASSERGHQETQYF
>TRBV3-1/TRBV3-2|TRBJ2-5|-|-
TGTGCCAGCAGCCAAGTCGGGGAGACCCAGTACTTC
CASSQVGETQYF
>TRBV11-2|TRBJ1-6|-|-
TGTGCCAGCAGCTTAGGGACAGAAGAATCACCCCTCCACTTT
CASSLGTEESPLHF
>TRBV6-2/TRBV6-3|TRBJ1-5|-|TRBD1
TGTGCCAGCAGTTACACCCAGACGACAGGGCATAGGCAGCCCCAGCATTTT
CASSYTQTTGHRQPQHF
>TRBV5-8|TRBJ1-1|-|TRBD1
TGTGCCACTCAACGGACAGGGCGCACTGAAGCTTTCTTT
CATQRTGRTEAFF
>TRBV28|TRBJ1-2|-|-
TGTGCCAGCAGTAGGACAGCCTATGGCTACACCTTC
CASSRTAYGYTF
>TRBV10-3|TRBJ1-3|few|-
TGTGCCATCAGTGAGTCGTCCCCCATCTCTGGAAACACCATATATTTT
CAISESSPISGNTIYF
>TRBV10-3|TRBJ2-1|-|TRBD2
TGTGCCATCAGCCCGGTCTCGGGCAGTAGCGGGAGGAATGAGCAGTTCTTC
CAISPVSGSSGRNEQFF
>TRBV29-1|TRBJ1-5|-|TRBD1
TGCAGCGTTGGGGGGGGCCCCGGGACAGGGGGCAATACGGATTGCTTCAATCAGCCCCAGCATTTT
CSVGGGPGTGGNTDCFNQPQHF
>TRBV5-1|TRBJ2-1|-|TRBD1
TGCGCCAGCAGCACGGGACAGGGGGGGATCTCCTACAATGAGCAGTTCTTC
CASSTGQGGISYNEQFF
>TRBV27|TRBJ2-7|-|-
TGTGCCAGCTCCCGCGGCACCGGCGAAGGATCTCACGAGCAGTACTTC
CASSRGTGEGSHEQYF
>TRBV5-6|TRBJ2-5|-|-
TGTGCCAGCAGCCCAAGCAATCAAGAGACCCAGTACTTC
CASSPSNQETQYF
>TRBV12-3/TRBV12-4|TRBJ1-1|-|-
TGTGCCAGCAGGGAAGCGGGACACACTGAAGCTTTCTTT
CASREAGHTEAFF
>TRBV10-3|TRBJ2-2|-|TRBD2
TGTGCCATCAGTGTAACCGGGACTAGCGGACCCCCATCTTCGAACACCGGGGAGCTGTTTTTT
CAISVTGTSGPPSSNTGELFF
>TRBV5-4|TRBJ1-1|-|TRBD1
TGTGCCACCTCGACAGGGGGGGACACTGAAGCTTTCTTT
CATSTGGDTEAFF
>TRBV3-1/TRBV3-2|TRBJ2-7|-|TRBD1
TGTGCCAGCAGCCAAGAGGGGTCGGGACAGGGTTATAAGCAGTACTTC
CASSQEGSGQGYKQYF
>TRBV28|TRBJ1-2|-|TRBD1
TGTGCCAGCAGGGCCGGGGAACAGGGGGTTGGTGGCTACACCTTC
CASRAGEQGVGGYTF
>TRBV7-2|TRBJ2-7|once|-
TGTGCCAGCAGCCCTACGAGAGGGGGCTACGAGCAGTACTTC
CASSPTRGGYEQYF
>TRBV9|TRBJ2-2|-|-
TGTGCCAGCAGCGTCGCAGGGGCGCAGAACACCGGGGAGCTGTTTTTT
CASSVAGAQNTGELFF
>TRBV6-2/TRBV6-3|TRBJ2-3|once|TRBD2
TGTGCCAGCAGTTACCTCCTACTAGCGGGAAGCACAGATACGCAGTATTTT
CASSYLLLAGSTDTQYF
>TRBV13|TRBJ2-7|-|TRBD2
TGTGCCAGCAGCTTCTCCCTGGCGGGAGTTCCCTACGAGCAGTACTTC
CASSFSLAGVPYEQYF
>TRBV5-6|TRBJ2-1|-|-
TGTGCCAGCAGCTTGGGGGCAGATTACAATGAGCAGTTCTTC
CASSLGADYNEQFF
>TRBV23-1|TRBJ1-5|-|TRBD1
TGCGCCAGCAGACCCGGGACAGGGCGCAATCAGCCCCAGCATTTT
CASRPGTGRNQPQHF
>TRBV27|TRBJ2-5|-|TRBD1
TGTGCCAGCAGTTTATCCACAGGGGGCAAGACCCAGTACTTC
CASSLSTGGKTQYF
>TRBV13|TRBJ2-1|-|TRBD2
TGTGCCAGCCGCTCATTGTGGACTAGCGGGCCCAGTCCCCCCTACAATGAGCAGTTCTTC
CASRSLWTSGPSPPYNEQFF
>TRBV7-9|TRBJ2-2|-|TRBD2
TGTGCCGTTCACTCCGGGAGGGCCGATCGGACCGGGGAGCTGTTTTTT
CAVHSGRADRTGELFF
>TRBV7-6|TRBJ2-5|-|-
TGTGCCAGCAGCTTCCTGAGTCAGGGTGTTGGAGAGACCCAGTACTTC
CASSFLSQGVGETQYF
>TRBV4-2|TRBJ2-1|-|-
TGTGCCAGCAGCCAAGAGAAAAGCGGCCAAGGGTTCTTC
CASSQEKSGQGFF
>TRBV11-1|TRBJ2-5|-|-
TGTGCCAGCAGCGGGGACTTCGGTAACCAGTACTTC
CASSGDFGNQYF
>TRBV3-1/TRBV3-2|TRBJ2-1|-|-
TGTGCCAGCAGCCCTGTACGTGACAGGTTATGGTATGAGCAGTTCTTC
CASSPVRDRLWYEQFF
>TRBV5-4|TRBJ2-3|-|TRBD2
TGTGCCAGCAGCACTAGCGGGAGGGCAGATACGCAGTATTTT
CASSTSGRADTQYF
>TRBV9|TRBJ2-1|-|-
TGTGCCAGCAGCGCCGGGGGATCCTACAATGAGCAGTTCTTC
CASSAGGSYNEQFF
>TRBV14|TRBJ2-2|once|TRBD2
TGTGCCAGCAGCCAAAGATATAGGCAACTAGCGTCCGGGGAGCTGTTTTTT
CASSQRYRQLASGELFF
>TRBV7-2|TRBJ2-3|-|-
TGTGCCAGCAGCTCACAGCGGGCGCGTGGTGGAGATACGCAGTATTTT
CASSSQRARGGDTQYF
>TRBV5-5|TRBJ1-5|-|-
TGTGCCAGCAGCTTTGCAGGGGAGGGGAGCAATCAGCCCCAGCATTTT
CASSFAGEGSNQPQHF